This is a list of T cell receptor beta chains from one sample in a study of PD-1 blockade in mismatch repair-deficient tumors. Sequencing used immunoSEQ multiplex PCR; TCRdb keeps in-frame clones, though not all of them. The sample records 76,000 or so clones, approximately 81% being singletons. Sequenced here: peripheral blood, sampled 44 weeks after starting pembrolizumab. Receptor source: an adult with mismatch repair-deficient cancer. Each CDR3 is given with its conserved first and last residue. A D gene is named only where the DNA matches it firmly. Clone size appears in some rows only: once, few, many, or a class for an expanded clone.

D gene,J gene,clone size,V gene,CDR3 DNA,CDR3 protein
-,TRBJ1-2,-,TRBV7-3,TGTGCCAGCAGCTTTTCTGCGGACACCTTC,CASSFSADTF
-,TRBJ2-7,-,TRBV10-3,TGTGCCATCAGTGAAGGTATAGACTACGAGCAGTACTTC,CAISEGIDYEQYF
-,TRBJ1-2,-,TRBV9,TGTGCCAGCAGCGTAGACGAGTTATCCTATGGCTACACCTTC,CASSVDELSYGYTF
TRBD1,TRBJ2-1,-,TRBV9,TGTGCCAGCAGCGTTTCTGCCGGGACAGGCTTCAATGAGCAGTTCTTC,CASSVSAGTGFNEQFF
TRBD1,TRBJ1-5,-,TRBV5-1,TGCGCCAGCAGCCCGACAGGGGGTTATCAGCCCCAGCATTTT,CASSPTGGYQPQHF
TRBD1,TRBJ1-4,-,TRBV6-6,TGTGCCAGCACCCAGGGGGGCGGAGCAACTAATGAAAAACTGTTTTTT,CASTQGGGATNEKLFF
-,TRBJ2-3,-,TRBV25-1,TGTGCCAGCAGTGCGGGGATAGCGGTGAATACGCAGTATTTT,CASSAGIAVNTQYF
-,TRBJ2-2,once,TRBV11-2,TGTGCCAGCAGCTTACGTCGAGACAGCCAAGCCGGGGAGCTGTTTTTT,CASSLRRDSQAGELFF
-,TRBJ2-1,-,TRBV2,TGTGCCAGCAGTGAAAGGCCCCCCCCTCGCGGCAATGAGCAGTTCTTC,CASSERPPPRGNEQFF
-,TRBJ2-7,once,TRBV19,TGTGCCAGTTCGGACAGAACCTACGAGCAGTACTTC,CASSDRTYEQYF
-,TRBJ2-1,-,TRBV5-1,TGCGCCAGCAGCTTGGAAGCGGGCCCCCACAATGAGCAGTTCTTC,CASSLEAGPHNEQFF
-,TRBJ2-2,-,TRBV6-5,TGTGCCAGCAGCCCCCGGGACACGAACACCGGGGAGCTGTTTTTT,CASSPRDTNTGELFF
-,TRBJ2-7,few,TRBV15,TGTGCCACCAGCGCCGCCCTGAACGAGCAGTACTTC,CATSAALNEQYF
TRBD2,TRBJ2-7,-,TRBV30,TGTGCCTGGAGCTCTCTTTTGCGGGAGGGTGAGCAGTACTTC,CAWSSLLREGEQYF